This TCR beta chain came from a study of CD8+ T cells in alopecia areata. Notes on the study in general: Throughout tofacitinib, many expanded lesional clones continued to persist in scalp and blood.

Treatment reported: oral pan-JAK inhibitor, 5-10 mg twice daily. As for this clone: Its antigen is undetermined.

Extraction and reverse transcription of RNA yielded cDNA as the sequencing template. Measured with immunoSEQ multiplex PCR; TCRdb has only the in-frame clones, and not every one. The sample includes some 220,000 clones, around three fifths of them seen just once. There are 13 residues in the CDR3. Per germline, CDR1 PRHDT and CDR2 FYEKMQ (reference sequence). Deletions cut 1 base from V and 5 bases from J, with 5 bases between. The origin of this receptor is a human donor with alopecia areata. This sequence joins TRBV13 and TRBJ2-2, with D tentatively TRBD2 (5 bases). This specimen consisted of CD4+ T cells sorted from blood, obtained at week 4, from a patient treated with tofacitinib. This CDR3 is CASSLAGTGELFF. CDR3 DNA sequence: TGTGCCAGCAGCTTAGCGGGGACCGGGGAGCTGTTTTTT.